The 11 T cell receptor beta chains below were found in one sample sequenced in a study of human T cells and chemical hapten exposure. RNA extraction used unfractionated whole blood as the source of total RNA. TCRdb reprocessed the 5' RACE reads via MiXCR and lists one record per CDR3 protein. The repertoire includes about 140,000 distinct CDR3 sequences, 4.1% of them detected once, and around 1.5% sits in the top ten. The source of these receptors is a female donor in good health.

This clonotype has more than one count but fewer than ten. The CDR3 loop reads CSVIRDLNTEAFF. The CDR3 DNA reads as TGCAGCGTTATCAGGGATCTGAACACTGAAGCTTTCTTT. The J gene is TRBJ1-1, the V gene TRBV29-1; D might be TRBD1 (5 bases). Per germline, CDR1 SQVTM and CDR2 ANQGSEA. V dropped 5 bases and J dropped 0 bases, with 10 bases sitting between them. This CDR3 has 13 residues.

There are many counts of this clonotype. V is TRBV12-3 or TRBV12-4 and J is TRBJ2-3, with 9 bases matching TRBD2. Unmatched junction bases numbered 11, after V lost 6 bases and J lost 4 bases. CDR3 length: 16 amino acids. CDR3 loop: CASSSPRGGAADTQYF. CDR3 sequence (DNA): TGTGCCAGCAGCTCCCCCCGCGGGGGGGCCGCAGATACGCAGTATTTT.

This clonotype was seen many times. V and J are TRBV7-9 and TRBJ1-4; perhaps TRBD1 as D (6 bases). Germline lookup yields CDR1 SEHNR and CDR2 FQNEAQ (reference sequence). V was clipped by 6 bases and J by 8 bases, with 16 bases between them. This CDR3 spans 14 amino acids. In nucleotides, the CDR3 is TGTGCCAGCAGGCCCGGGACATCGGGCGAAAAACTGTTTTTT. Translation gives CASRPGTSGEKLFF.

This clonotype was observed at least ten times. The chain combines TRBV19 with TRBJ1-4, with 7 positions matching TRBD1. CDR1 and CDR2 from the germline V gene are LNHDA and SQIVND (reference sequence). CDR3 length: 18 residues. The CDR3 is CASTPRGFGGGGNEKLFF. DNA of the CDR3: TGTGCATCTACACCCAGGGGGTTCGGAGGTGGTGGTAATGAAAAACTGTTTTTT.

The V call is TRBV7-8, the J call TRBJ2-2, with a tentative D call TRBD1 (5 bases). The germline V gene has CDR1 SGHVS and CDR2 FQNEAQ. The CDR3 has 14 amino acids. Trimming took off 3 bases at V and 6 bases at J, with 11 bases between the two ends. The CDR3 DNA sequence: TGTGCCAGCAGCTTCCCAGGGTGCTCCGGGGAGCTGTTTTTT. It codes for CASSFPGCSGELFF. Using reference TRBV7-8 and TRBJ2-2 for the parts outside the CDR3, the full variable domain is GAGVSQSPRYKVAKRGQDVALRCDPISGHVSLFWYQQALGQGPEFLTYFQNEAQLDKSGLPSDRFFAERPEGSVSTLKIQRTQQEDSAVYLCASSFPGCSGELFFGEGSRLTVL.

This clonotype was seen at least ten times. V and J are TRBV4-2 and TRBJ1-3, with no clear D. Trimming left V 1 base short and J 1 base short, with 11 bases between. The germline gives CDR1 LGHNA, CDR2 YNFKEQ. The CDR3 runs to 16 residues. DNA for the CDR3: TGTGCCAGCAGCCAAGTTAGTGGGCCGTCTGGAAACACCATATATTTT. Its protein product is CASSQVSGPSGNTIYF.

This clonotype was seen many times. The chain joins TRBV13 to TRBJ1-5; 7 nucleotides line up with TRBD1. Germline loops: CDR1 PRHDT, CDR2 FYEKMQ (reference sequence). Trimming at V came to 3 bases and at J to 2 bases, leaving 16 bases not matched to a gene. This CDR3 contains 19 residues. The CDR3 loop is CASSFRDPQGNGGNQPQHF. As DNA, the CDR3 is TGTGCCAGCAGCTTTAGGGATCCACAGGGGAACGGAGGCAATCAGCCCCAGCATTTT.

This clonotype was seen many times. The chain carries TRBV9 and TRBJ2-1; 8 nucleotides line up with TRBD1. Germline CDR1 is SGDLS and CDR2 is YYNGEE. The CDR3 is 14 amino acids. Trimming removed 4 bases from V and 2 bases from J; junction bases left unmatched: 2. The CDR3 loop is CASSSGGAYNEQFF. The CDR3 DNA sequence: TGTGCCAGCAGCTCAGGGGGCGCCTACAATGAGCAGTTCTTC. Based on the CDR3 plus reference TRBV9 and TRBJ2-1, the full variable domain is DSGVTQTPKHLITATGQRVTLRCSPRSGDLSVYWYQQSLDQGLQFLIQYYNGEERAKGNILERFSAQQFPDLHSELNLSSLELGDSALYFCASSSGGAYNEQFFGPGTRLTVL.

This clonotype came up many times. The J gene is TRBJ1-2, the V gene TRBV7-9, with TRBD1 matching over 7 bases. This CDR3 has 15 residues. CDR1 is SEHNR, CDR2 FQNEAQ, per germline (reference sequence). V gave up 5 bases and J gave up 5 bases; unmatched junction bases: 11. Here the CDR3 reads CASSQPGQKTYGYTF. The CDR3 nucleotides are TGTGCCAGCAGCCAGCCGGGACAGAAAACATATGGCTACACCTTC.

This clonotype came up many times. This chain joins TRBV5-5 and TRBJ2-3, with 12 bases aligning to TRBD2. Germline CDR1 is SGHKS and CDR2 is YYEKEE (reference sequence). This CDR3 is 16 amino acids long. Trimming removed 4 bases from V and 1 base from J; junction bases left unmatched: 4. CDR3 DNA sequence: TGTGCCAGCAGCGGGAGACTAGCGGGGGGCACAGATACGCAGTATTTT. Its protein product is CASSGRLAGGTDTQYF.

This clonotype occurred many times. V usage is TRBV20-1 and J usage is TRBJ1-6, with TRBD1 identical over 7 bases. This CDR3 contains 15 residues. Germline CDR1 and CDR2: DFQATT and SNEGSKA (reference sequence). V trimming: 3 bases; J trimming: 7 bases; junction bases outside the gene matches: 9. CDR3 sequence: CSARRGRTQNSPLHF. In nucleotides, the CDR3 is TGCAGTGCTAGGAGGGGGCGGACTCAAAATTCACCCCTCCACTTT.